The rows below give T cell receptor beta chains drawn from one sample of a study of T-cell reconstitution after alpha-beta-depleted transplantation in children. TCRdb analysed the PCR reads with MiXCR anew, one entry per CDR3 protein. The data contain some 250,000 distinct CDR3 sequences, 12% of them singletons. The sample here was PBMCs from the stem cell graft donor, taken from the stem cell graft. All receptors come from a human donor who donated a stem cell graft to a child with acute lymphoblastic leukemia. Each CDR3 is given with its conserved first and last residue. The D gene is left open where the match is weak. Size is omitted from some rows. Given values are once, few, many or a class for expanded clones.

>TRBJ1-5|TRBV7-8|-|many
CASSPASINQPQHF
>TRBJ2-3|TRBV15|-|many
CATSRDRALVTQYF
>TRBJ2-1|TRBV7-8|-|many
CASSLNQAREQFF
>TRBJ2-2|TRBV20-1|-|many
CSARPINTGELFF
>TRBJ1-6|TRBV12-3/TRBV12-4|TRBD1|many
CASSQGQDNSPLHF
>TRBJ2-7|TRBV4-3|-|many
CASSQGRGYYEQYF
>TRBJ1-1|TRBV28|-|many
CASSSAGEAFF
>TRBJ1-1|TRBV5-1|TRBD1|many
CASSLYRGGTEAFF
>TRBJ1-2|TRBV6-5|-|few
CASSYSSRRGDGYTF
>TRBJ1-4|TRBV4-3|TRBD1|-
CASSQVKVGQGNNEKLFF
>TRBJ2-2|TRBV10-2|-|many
CASSEASVTGELFF
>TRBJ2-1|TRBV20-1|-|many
CSARGSGTGNNEQFF
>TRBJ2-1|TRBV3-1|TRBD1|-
CASSRDSSSPYNEQFF
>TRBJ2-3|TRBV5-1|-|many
CASTPQGRSTDTQYF
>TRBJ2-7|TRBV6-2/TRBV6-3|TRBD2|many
CASSLTSGLSYEQYF
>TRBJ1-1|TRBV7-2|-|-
CASSLHNPSEAFF
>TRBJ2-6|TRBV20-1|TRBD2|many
CSATGLAGGYSGANVLTF
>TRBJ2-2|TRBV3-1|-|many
CASSQGPTGELFF
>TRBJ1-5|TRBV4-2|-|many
CASSQDSNRRPQHF
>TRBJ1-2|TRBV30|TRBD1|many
CAWSRGQGYGYTF
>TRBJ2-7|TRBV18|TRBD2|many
CASSPVRGTSNEQYF
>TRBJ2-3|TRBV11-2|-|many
CASSLYGQEVDTQYF
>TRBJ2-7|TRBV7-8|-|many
CASSLAFQGYEQYF
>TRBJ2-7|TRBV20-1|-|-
CSARRRVNSYEQYF
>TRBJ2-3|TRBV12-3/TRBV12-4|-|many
CASSQERWATDTQYF
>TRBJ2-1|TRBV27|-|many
CASSLSPGPYNEQFF
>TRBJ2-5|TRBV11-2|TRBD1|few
CASGETGGETQYF